Listed here are 8 T cell receptor beta chains from one sample, sequenced in a study of blood T cell repertoires in COVID-19. Here immunoSEQ multiplex PCR was the method, and the copy in TCRdb shows in-frame clones only, minus some. The table includes 250,000 to 350,000 clones, around 85% detected once. Sample: peripheral blood. The receptors originated from a woman in her twenties or thirties who had recovered from COVID-19.

This clone was picked up many times. This sequence joins TRBV28 and TRBJ1-5; perhaps TRBD1 as D (6 bases). The CDR3 is 15 amino acids. Germline V lookup: CDR1 MDHEN, CDR2 SYDVKM. V lost 6 bases and J lost 1, with 13 bases in between. The CDR3 loop reads CASRPQGGSNQPQHF. CDR3 DNA: TGTGCCAGCAGGCCTCAAGGGGGAAGCAATCAGCCCCAGCATTTT.

The chain carries TRBV5-4 and TRBJ2-5; 9 bases are shared with TRBD2. This CDR3 has 16 amino acids. V was pared by 0 bases and J by 8 bases, with 11 bases of the junction left unmatched. The germline V gene encodes CDR1 SGHNT and CDR2 YYREEE (reference sequence). Here the CDR3 DNA reads TGTGCCAGCAGCTTGGGCGTTAGCGGGGGCCAGGACACCCAGTACTTC. As protein: CASSLGVSGGQDTQYF.

The chain is built from TRBV6-6 and TRBJ1-5; 9 nucleotides align to TRBD1. The CDR3 runs 13 residues. Per the germline V gene, CDR1 is MNHNY and CDR2 is SVGAGI (reference sequence). With 5 bases clipped from V and 9 bases from J, the junction kept 5 bases outside the gene matches. CDR3: CASSLTGGGPQHF. In DNA, the CDR3 is TGTGCCAGCAGTCTGACAGGGGGTGGGCCCCAGCATTTT.

The rearrangement joins TRBV9 to TRBJ2-5; 10 bases line up with TRBD2. Trimming took 0 bases from V and 5 from J; bases not matched to a gene: 7. Germline CDR1 reads SGDLS; CDR2 reads YYNGEE. CDR3 length: 16 residues. The CDR3 DNA reads as TGTGCCAGCAGCGTAGGACTAGCGGGTATTGGGGAGACCCAGTACTTC. It translates to CASSVGLAGIGETQYF.

The chain joins TRBV7-9 to TRBJ2-7; D is unresolved. Trimming stripped 5 bases from V and 6 bases from J, with 14 bases between. This CDR3 is built from 13 residues. Germline V gene lookup returns CDR1 SEHNR and CDR2 FQNEAQ (reference sequence). This chain's CDR3 is CASSPPDGSEQYF. In nucleotides, the CDR3 is TGTGCCAGCAGCCCTCCCGATGGCAGCGAGCAGTACTTC.

This clone was observed a few times. This chain uses TRBV7-2 with TRBJ1-1, with 9 bases fitting TRBD1. The CDR3 has 16 amino acids. Germline V gene sequence: CDR1 SGHTA, CDR2 FQGNSA. Trimming at V came to 5 bases and at J to 0 bases, leaving 7 bases not matched to a gene. The CDR3 DNA reads TGTGCCAGCAGCCCCCACAGGGGGCGCATGAACACTGAAGCTTTCTTT. It codes for CASSPHRGRMNTEAFF.

V is TRBV7-2 and J is TRBJ2-4; 10 bases are shared with TRBD2. Looked up from germline, CDR1 is SGHTA and CDR2 is FQGNSA. V trimming: 2 bases; J trimming: 12 bases; junction bases outside the gene matches: 7. The CDR3 has 14 amino acids. The CDR3 is CASSLPSGSDNQYF. In DNA, the CDR3 is TGTGCCAGCAGCTTACCTAGCGGGAGCGATAATCAGTACTTC.

The V gene is TRBV9, the J gene TRBJ2-1, with TRBD2 as a possible D gene (5 bases). The CDR3 is made up of 14 amino acids. The ends were cut back, 1 base at V and 3 bases at J, with 8 bases in the middle. The germline V gene has CDR1 SGDLS and CDR2 YYNGEE. The CDR3 is CASSVRTDYNEQFF. CDR3 coding DNA: TGTGCCAGCAGCGTAAGGACTGACTACAATGAGCAGTTCTTC.